Below, 5 T cell receptor beta chains from the same sample are listed, as sequenced in a study of blood T cells in healthy people across ages. Primed by a sample-barcoded 5' primer and a J-beta primer mix, a second PCR proceeded for about 6 to 12 cycles. TCRdb itself ran the 5' RACE reads through MiXCR, one entry per CDR3 protein. Among 1,300,000 or so distinct CDR3 sequences, roughly 64% were seen once, and the ten largest hold over 5%. Specimen: blood. The receptors here all came from a man aged 18 to 29 in good health.

Here the CDR3 DNA reads TGTGCCAGCAGTAGTGGTGACCGGGTTAATTCACCCCTCCACTTT. Amino acid sequence: CASSSGDRVNSPLHF. The chain recombines TRBV12-3 or TRBV12-4 with TRBJ1-6; D not resolved. V lost 5 bases and J 6 bases, leaving 14 bases between the germline ends. The CDR3 is 15 amino acids.

The genes are TRBV18 and TRBJ2-3, with TRBD2 identical over 9 bases. The V segment lost 2 bases and the J segment 13 bases; nucleotides outside the gene matches: 7. This CDR3 is built from 13 residues. CDR1 is KGHSH and CDR2 is LQKENI in the germline V gene. CDR3 nucleotides: TGTGCCAGCTCACCATACGCGGGAGGGCCCGAGTATTTT. Translating it yields CASSPYAGGPEYF.

The chain joins TRBV5-1 to TRBJ2-1, with 12 bases that match TRBD2. V shed 4 bases, J shed 0 bases, and the junction held 8 bases outside the gene matches. Germline V gene lookup returns CDR1 SGHRS and CDR2 YFSETQ. The CDR3 has 18 residues. CDR3 nucleotides: TGCGCCAGCAGCCCTCGACTAGCGGGAGCGCTCTCCTACAATGAGCAGTTCTTC. This codes for CASSPRLAGALSYNEQFF.

The chain couples TRBV25-1 to TRBJ1-4; 8 positions agree with TRBD1. The ends lost 3 bases at V and 7 bases at J; junction bases unmatched: 4. The germline gives CDR1 MGHDK, CDR2 SYGVNS. This CDR3 contains 14 residues. The CDR3 loop reads CASSEDRVGEKLFF. DNA for the CDR3: TGTGCCAGCAGTGAGGACAGGGTTGGTGAAAAACTGTTTTTT.

The V call is TRBV6-2 or TRBV6-3, the J call TRBJ1-5; 8 bases line up with TRBD1. Looked up from germline, CDR1 is MNHEY and CDR2 is SVGEGT. The junction had 6 bases not matched to a gene; V was cut back by 4 bases and J by 4 bases. The CDR3 contains 15 residues. CDR3 bases: TGTGCCAGCAGTTGGGGTCGACAGGGGAATCAGCCCCAGCATTTT. Translation gives CASSWGRQGNQPQHF.